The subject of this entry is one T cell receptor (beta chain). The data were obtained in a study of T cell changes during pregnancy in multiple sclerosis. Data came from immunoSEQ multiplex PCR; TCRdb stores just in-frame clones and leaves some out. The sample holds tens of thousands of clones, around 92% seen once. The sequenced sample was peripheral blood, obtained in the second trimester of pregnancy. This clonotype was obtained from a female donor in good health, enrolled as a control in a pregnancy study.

CDR3 DNA sequence: TGTGCCACTCGACAGGGGTGGGACACTGAAGCTTTCTTT. As protein: CATRQGWDTEAFF. This chain uses TRBV28 with TRBJ1-1, with TRBD1 matching 8 bases. The V segment lost 10 bases and the J segment 3 bases; nucleotides outside the gene matches: 7. CDR3 size: 13 residues. The germline V gene encodes CDR1 MDHEN and CDR2 SYDVKM.